Listed here are 15 T cell receptor beta chains from one sample, sequenced in a study of ipilimumab plus nivolumab after autologous stem cell transplantation. Sequencing used immunoSEQ multiplex PCR; TCRdb keeps in-frame clones, though not all of them. Found here are around 84,000 clones, 75% to 85% of them singletons; the top ten hold 2.2%. Source: PBMCs, taken in a trial of ipilimumab plus nivolumab as post-transplant consolidation. These receptors originate from a male donor with diffuse large B-cell lymphoma.

The chain links TRBV7-8 to TRBJ1-3; tentative D call: TRBD1 (5 bases). In germline, CDR1 is SGHVS, CDR2 FQNEAQ. Between the trimmed V and J ends, which lost 2 bases and 3 bases, there was a span of 8 bases. This CDR3 spans 14 amino acids. The CDR3 sequence is CASSLSGLGNTIYF. The CDR3 nucleotides read TGTGCCAGCAGCTTATCAGGGCTTGGAAACACCATATATTTT.

This clone was detected once. The rearrangement uses TRBV5-4 and TRBJ2-1; no clear D. CDR3 length equals 13 residues. Trimming shortened V by 5 bases and J by 6 bases, and 12 bases separated the two germline ends. CDR1 is SGHNT and CDR2 is YYREEE in the germline V gene (reference sequence). CDR3 DNA sequence: TGTGCCAGCAGTCGGGTCCCCCTCAATGAGCAGTTCTTC. Residues: CASSRVPLNEQFF.

This rearrangement joins TRBV12-5 to TRBJ2-2; 7 positions agree with TRBD1. The germline CDR1 and CDR2 sequences are LGHNT and FRNRAP. The CDR3 length is 14 residues. V was pared by 8 bases and J by 7 bases, with 10 bases of the junction left unmatched. CDR3 region: CASSQGVGLGELFF. The CDR3 DNA is TGTGCTAGTTCGCAGGGGGTAGGTCTCGGGGAGCTGTTTTTT. Complete variable domain (other parts from reference TRBV12-5 and TRBJ2-2): DARVTQTPRHKVTEMGQEVTMRCQPILGHNTVFWYRQTMMQGLELLAYFRNRAPLDDSGMPKDRFSAEMPDATLATLKIQPSEPRDSAVYFCASSQGVGLGELFFGEGSRLTVL.

This clone was counted once. The rearrangement joins TRBV11-2 to TRBJ1-1; possible D gene TRBD1, 5 bases. There are 14 residues in the CDR3. In germline, CDR1 is SGHAT, CDR2 FQNNGV. Trimming removed 5 bases at V and 4 bases at J, with 14 bases between. Written as DNA, the CDR3 is TGTGCCAGCAGCCCCCAGGGTGGATTCACTGAAGCTTTCTTT. Encoded protein: CASSPQGGFTEAFF.

This clone was counted a few times. The chain employs TRBV7-2 and TRBJ2-5, with TRBD2 matching 9 bases. V was clipped by 3 bases and J by 5 bases; unmatched bases: 7. Germline V gene lookup returns CDR1 SGHTA and CDR2 FQGNSA. The CDR3 runs to 15 residues. CDR3 sequence: CASSFRRGGWETQYF. The CDR3, as DNA: TGTGCCAGCAGCTTCAGGCGGGGGGGCTGGGAGACCCAGTACTTC.

This chain connects TRBV2 to TRBJ2-1; 9 bases map to TRBD2. V lost 10 bases, J lost 7 bases, and 8 bases stayed unmatched. This CDR3 is 13 amino acids long. Germline V gene data show CDR1 as SNHLY and CDR2 as FYNNEI. CDR3 DNA sequence: TGTGCCACCCCTGGACTAGCGAATAATGAGCAGTTCTTC. Residues: CATPGLANNEQFF.

The chain couples TRBV2 to TRBJ1-5; tentative D call: TRBD1 (6 bases). The CDR3 loop spans 13 amino acids. V was pared by 10 bases and J by 3 bases, with 13 bases between. Germline assignment: CDR1 SNHLY and CDR2 FYNNEI. CDR3 bases: TGTGCCACCAGAGGGGGTTTCAATCAGCCCCAGCATTTT. This encodes CATRGGFNQPQHF.

This chain connects TRBV6-5 to TRBJ2-5; D is possibly TRBD1 or TRBD2 (5 bases each). The length of the CDR3 is 16 residues. Germline CDR1 and CDR2: MNHEY and SVGAGI. Trimming cost V 4 bases and J 4 bases, with 19 bases left between them. The CDR3 reads CASSSIGQGEGETQYF. The CDR3 nucleotides read TGTGCCAGCAGTTCAATTGGGCAGGGAGAAGGAGAGACCCAGTACTTC.

The chain combines TRBV5-4 with TRBJ2-1; D gene unclear. The germline V gene has CDR1 SGHNT and CDR2 YYREEE (reference sequence). V dropped 2 bases and J dropped 3 bases, with 9 bases sitting between them. This CDR3 has 14 amino acids. CDR3 sequence: CASSLGQYYNEQFF. The DNA of the CDR3 is TGTGCCAGCAGCTTAGGGCAGTACTACAATGAGCAGTTCTTC.

The CDR3 DNA sequence: TGTGCCAGCTCACCTTCAGGGACCGGTTCCCGCGAGCAGTACTTC. It codes for CASSPSGTGSREQYF. The chain is built from TRBV18 and TRBJ2-7, with D perhaps TRBD1 or TRBD2 (5 bases each). Germline CDR1 KGHSH, CDR2 LQKENI. V was cut by 3 bases and J by 6 bases, with 18 bases left in between. This CDR3 contains 15 residues.

The rearrangement joins TRBV28 to TRBJ2-1; TRBD2 matches at 15 bases. CDR1 is MDHEN and CDR2 is SYDVKM in the germline V gene. Trimming removed 5 bases from V and 1 base from J; junction bases left unmatched: 9. The CDR3 is 19 amino acids. CDR3 coding DNA: TGTGCCAGCAGTCCCTATTGGACTAGCGGGGGGGCTTCCTACAATGAGCAGTTCTTC. It specifies CASSPYWTSGGASYNEQFF.

This rearrangement joins TRBV6-1 to TRBJ2-2; D is unresolved. From germline, CDR1 is MNHNS and CDR2 SASEGT. This CDR3 spans 14 amino acids. Trimming took off 5 bases at V and 4 bases at J, with 11 bases between the two ends. The chain's CDR3 is CASSFPRSTGELFF. Written as DNA, the CDR3 is TGTGCCAGCAGTTTCCCAAGGTCCACCGGGGAGCTGTTTTTT.

The chain employs TRBV25-1 and TRBJ1-2, with D unclear. Germline-derived CDR1 and CDR2 are MGHDK and SYGVNS. V lost 3 bases and J 8 bases, leaving 13 bases between the germline ends. The CDR3 covers 13 residues. This chain's CDR3 is CASSENQVEGYTF. CDR3 DNA sequence: TGTGCCAGCAGTGAGAATCAGGTGGAGGGCTACACCTTC.

This clone was detected only once. The chain joins TRBV11-2 to TRBJ2-2, with 9 bases that match TRBD2. From germline, CDR1 is SGHAT and CDR2 FQNNGV. CDR3 length: 14 residues. V gave up 7 bases and J gave up 4 bases; unmatched junction bases: 4. DNA of the CDR3: TGTGCCAGCACCCCGGGACTAGCCACCGGGGAGCTGTTTTTT. This translates into CASTPGLATGELFF.

This clone was detected a few times. V is TRBV9 and J is TRBJ1-1; D remains unclear. Per germline, CDR1 SGDLS and CDR2 YYNGEE. Trimming stripped 4 bases from V and 0 bases from J, with 7 bases between. The CDR3 extends over 13 amino acids. CDR3 protein: CASSSHMNTEAFF. The CDR3 DNA reads as TGTGCCAGCAGCTCGCATATGAACACTGAAGCTTTCTTT.